The 17 T cell receptor beta chains below all came from one sample that was sequenced in a study of control samples from healthy donors and cancer patients (dated by TCRdb to about 2020). Library method: the immunoSEQ multiplex PCR assay. Held by TCRdb, this immuneACCESS table contains in-frame sequences only and omits some clones. Under half of the omission traces to an unresolved V gene where checked; the cause of the rest is unknown. Across this sample there are about 31,000 clones, with 94% seen only once. The ten largest clonotypes hold roughly 6.7% of the sample. The sequenced sample was blood. All receptors derive from a man in his sixties in good health.

This clone was detected only once. This chain connects TRBV7-2 to TRBJ2-2; D might be TRBD1 (6 bases). CDR1 is SGHTA, CDR2 FQGNSA, per germline. The V end lost 5 bases, the J end lost 7 bases, and 26 bases lay between the germline ends. The CDR3 loop spans 18 amino acids. The CDR3 reads CASSPAFRTVGKGGELFF. The CDR3 nucleotides are TGTGCCAGCAGCCCCGCCTTCCGGACAGTGGGGAAAGGCGGGGAGCTGTTTTTT.

Only one count was recorded for this clone. This sequence joins TRBV10-3 and TRBJ2-7; 8 bases line up with TRBD2. Looked up from germline, CDR1 is ENHRY and CDR2 is SYGVKD. This CDR3 is built from 14 residues. With 6 bases clipped from V and 2 bases from J, the junction kept 6 bases outside the gene matches. The CDR3 DNA reads as TGTGCCATCAGGGTAAGCGGGGGAGCCTACGAGCAGTACTTC. Encoded protein: CAIRVSGGAYEQYF.

The gene calls are TRBV11-3 and TRBJ1-2; 7 nucleotides match TRBD1. V lost 6 bases to trimming and J lost 4 bases; unmatched junction nucleotides: 5. CDR3 length: 13 amino acids. The V gene's germline CDR1 is SGHNT and CDR2 YENEEA. CDR3 loop: CASRVDRVYGYTF. The DNA for the CDR3 is TGTGCCAGCAGAGTAGACAGGGTCTATGGCTACACCTTC. The variable domain in full, completed from reference TRBV11-3 and TRBJ1-2, reads EAGVVQSPRYKIIEKKQPVAFWCNPISGHNTLYWYLQNLGQGPELLIRYENEEAVDDSQLPKDRFSAERLKGVDSTLKIQPAELGDSAVYLCASRVDRVYGYTFGSGTRLTVV.

The chain couples TRBV5-1 to TRBJ2-1, with D perhaps being TRBD1 or TRBD2 (5 bases each). Trimming left V 4 bases short and J 6 bases short, with 14 bases between. This CDR3 region has 14 residues. Germline V gene data show CDR1 as SGHRS and CDR2 as YFSETQ. The CDR3 sequence is CASSPSGTINEQFF. DNA of the CDR3: TGCGCCAGCAGCCCCTCAGGGACCATCAATGAGCAGTTCTTC.

This CDR3 reads CASSQESGAKDGYTF. CDR3 sequence (DNA): TGCGCCAGCAGCCAAGAAAGCGGGGCGAAGGATGGCTACACCTTC. The chain has TRBV4-3 and TRBJ1-2; TRBD1 is a possible D gene (5 bases). The CDR3 covers 15 residues. The germline V gene has CDR1 LGHNA and CDR2 YSLEER. Trimming removed 0 bases from V and 6 bases from J, with 14 bases in between.

This clone was observed a single time. The chain is built from TRBV7-2 and TRBJ1-6, with D unresolved. The CDR3 is made up of 12 amino acids. V was shortened by 6 bases and J by 14 bases, with 14 bases between the two germline ends. Per the germline V gene, CDR1 is SGHTA and CDR2 is FQGNSA. The CDR3 bases are TGTGCCAGCAGGGCGGAATCCCTAACCCTCCACTTT. Translation gives CASRAESLTLHF.

The chain joins TRBV9 to TRBJ1-4, with 9 nucleotides matching TRBD1. CDR3 length: 15 residues. Germline assignment: CDR1 SGDLS and CDR2 YYNGEE. With V trimmed by 4 bases and J by 6 bases, 7 bases remained unmatched. CDR3 amino acids: CASSPNRGLDEKLFF. CDR3 coding DNA: TGTGCCAGCAGCCCTAACAGGGGGCTAGATGAAAAACTGTTTTTT.

CDR3: CASSSWDQPQHF. The DNA of the CDR3 is TGTGCCAGTAGTTCGTGGGATCAGCCCCAGCATTTT. The rearrangement joins TRBV19 to TRBJ1-5; no firm D call. CDR1 is LNHDA, CDR2 SQIVND, per germline (reference sequence). The CDR3 is made up of 12 amino acids. V shed 5 bases and J shed 5 bases, with 7 bases lying between them.

This chain links TRBV19 with TRBJ1-1; no firm D call. V was trimmed by 4 bases and J by 7 bases, leaving 7 bases between them. This CDR3 spans 11 amino acids. Germline V gene sequence: CDR1 LNHDA, CDR2 SQIVND (reference sequence). CDR3 in DNA: TGTGCCAGTAGTAACCGGGTTGAAGCTTTCTTT. This translates into CASSNRVEAFF.

The rearrangement joins TRBV5-6 to TRBJ2-7; no definite D call. This CDR3 comprises 12 residues. Trimming removed 0 bases at V and 2 bases at J, with 3 bases between. Germline assignment: CDR1 SGHDT and CDR2 YYEEEE. CDR3 protein: CASSLDTYEQYF. The CDR3, as DNA: TGTGCCAGCAGCTTGGACACCTACGAGCAGTACTTC.

The J gene is TRBJ1-5, the V gene TRBV6-5, with TRBD1 matching 7 bases. J gave up 5 bases and V 6 bases, and 4 bases lay outside the gene matches. The CDR3 extends over 13 amino acids. Germline lookup yields CDR1 MNHEY and CDR2 SVGAGI. The CDR3: CASSPTGYQPQHF. CDR3 coding DNA: TGTGCCAGCAGCCCGACAGGGTATCAGCCCCAGCATTTT.

The chain employs TRBV12-3 or TRBV12-4 and TRBJ1-2, with 9 bases identical to TRBD1. J gave up 9 bases and V 7 bases, and 9 bases lay outside the gene matches. The CDR3 consists of 13 residues. The CDR3 spells CASTSWGQGSYTF. In nucleotides, the CDR3 is TGTGCCAGCACGAGTTGGGGACAGGGCAGCTACACCTTC.

The chain has TRBV6-1 and TRBJ1-6; 9 nucleotides align to TRBD1. This CDR3 is 16 amino acids long. Trimming took 10 bases from V and 12 from J; bases not matched to a gene: 19. CDR1 is MNHNS and CDR2 is SASEGT in the germline V gene. Here the CDR3 reads CATRDWTGDLVLPLHF. The CDR3, as DNA: TGTGCCACCCGTGATTGGACAGGGGACCTCGTTCTACCCCTCCACTTT.

DNA for the CDR3: TGTGCCAGCAGGTTTGGACGAGGCGAGCAGTACTTC. Translated, it gives CASRFGRGEQYF. V gene TRBV12-3 or TRBV12-4 combines with J gene TRBJ2-7; D is undetermined. The CDR3 runs to 12 residues. V lost 6 bases and J lost 6, with 12 bases in between.

This sequence joins TRBV10-3 and TRBJ1-2, with D maybe TRBD1 (5 bases). The CDR3 length is 12 residues. The V gene's germline CDR1 is ENHRY and CDR2 SYGVKD. V lost 10 bases, J lost 6 bases, and 15 bases lay in between. The CDR3 DNA is TGTGCCACCATGGGGGGGGTTGATGGCTACACCTTC. Protein sequence: CATMGGVDGYTF.

The chain employs TRBV4-3 and TRBJ2-5, with 8 positions matching TRBD1. The germline gives CDR1 LGHNA, CDR2 YSLEER. The length of the CDR3 is 15 residues. V shed 1 base and J 5 bases; nucleotides not matched to a gene: 6. The CDR3 loop reads CASSQVQGGVETQYF. The CDR3 coding sequence is TGCGCCAGCAGCCAAGTACAGGGGGGTGTGGAGACCCAGTACTTC.

V is TRBV7-2 and J is TRBJ1-6; a weak D match, TRBD1 (6 bases). The CDR3 is made up of 15 amino acids. V dropped 5 bases and J dropped 5 bases, with 13 bases sitting between them. Germline V CDR1 and CDR2: SGHTA, FQGNSA. The CDR3 protein is CASSADRVNNSPLHF. The CDR3 region has the DNA TGTGCCAGCAGCGCGGACAGAGTAAATAATTCACCCCTCCACTTT.